Listed below are T cell receptor beta chains from one sample, sequenced in a study of CD8 T cells in Susac syndrome. TCRdb called the immunoSEQ multiplex PCR reads again in MiXCR, with one record for every CDR3 protein. The sample contains 230,000 or so distinct CDR3 sequences, 95% of which appear only once. Sequences were obtained from CD4+ T cells from PBMCs. The receptors come from a human donor with multiple sclerosis. Both conserved end residues are part of each CDR3. The order of the fields is clone size, V gene, J gene, D gene, CDR3 DNA, CDR3 protein. D genes are given only for firm matches. Clone size appears in some rows only: once, few, many, or a class for an expanded clone.

>.|TRBV2|TRBJ2-1|TRBD1
TGTGCCAGCAGCGCCGGACAGGGGGCAAGTGAGCAGTTCTTC
CASSAGQGASEQFF
>.|TRBV7-6|TRBJ2-5|.
TGTGCCAGCAGCTCCACACGCCCTAGCTTGGGGGGCCAAGAGACCCAGTACTTC
CASSSTRPSLGGQETQYF
>.|TRBV24-1|TRBJ2-2|TRBD1
TGTGCCACCAGTAGTACAGGGGCGAGCACCGGGGAGCTGTTTTTT
CATSSTGASTGELFF
>once|TRBV4-2|TRBJ2-2|TRBD2
TGTGCCAGCAGCCAAGATGAGCGGGAGGGCCAGACCGGGGAGCTGTTTTTT
CASSQDEREGQTGELFF
>.|TRBV18|TRBJ1-1|.
TGTGCCAGCTCACCCGACTTGAACACTGAAGCTTTCTTT
CASSPDLNTEAFF
>.|TRBV3-1|TRBJ2-7|TRBD2
TGTGCCAGCAGCCTGGCACTAGCGGGAACCTACGAGCAGTACTTC
CASSLALAGTYEQYF
>.|TRBV19|TRBJ2-7|TRBD2
TGTGCCAGTAGTAAGGGACTAGCACTCTACGAGCAGTACTTC
CASSKGLALYEQYF
>.|TRBV5-1|TRBJ2-3|.
TGCGCCAGCAGCTTTGGTTCCGGGCCACAGACAGATACGCAGTATTTT
CASSFGSGPQTDTQYF
>.|TRBV20-1|TRBJ2-1|.
TGCAGTGCTAGAGGCTCGCGGGCCTACTACAATGAGCAGTTCTTC
CSARGSRAYYNEQFF
>few|TRBV29-1|TRBJ1-2|.
TGCAGCGTTGAGGCAGACTATGGCTACACTTTC
CSVEADYGYTF
>.|TRBV20-1|TRBJ2-7|TRBD2
TGCAGTGCCACCCCTCCGGGACTAGCGGGTGAGCAGTACTTC
CSATPPGLAGEQYF
>.|TRBV12-3/TRBV12-4|TRBJ2-3|.
TGTGCCAGCAGTTTGAGGCTGTTCTCGGATACGCAGTATTTT
CASSLRLFSDTQYF
>.|TRBV29-1|TRBJ2-7|TRBD1
TGCAGCGTCGGGGACAGGGTTATTGAGCAGTACTTC
CSVGDRVIEQYF
>once|TRBV20-1|TRBJ2-5|.
TGCAGTGCTAGCGCATACCAAGAGACCCAGTACTTC
CSASAYQETQYF
>.|TRBV5-4|TRBJ1-1|.
TGTGCCAGCAGTTTCCTTTACCGCAACACTGAAGCTTTCTTT
CASSFLYRNTEAFF
>.|TRBV7-8|TRBJ2-7|.
TGTGCCAGCAGTCCTCGGACGGTTACCTACGAGCAGTACTTC
CASSPRTVTYEQYF
>.|TRBV12-3/TRBV12-4|TRBJ2-1|.
TGTGCCAGCTGCCCCACCGACCTACCCTACTACAATGAGCAGTTCTTC
CASCPTDLPYYNEQFF
>.|TRBV20-1|TRBJ2-4|.
TGCAGTGCTAGTTATACCCACCTACTCAAAAACATTCAGTACTTC
CSASYTHLLKNIQYF
>.|TRBV29-1|TRBJ2-7|.
TGCAGCGTGGGGGCATGGCGGGGTATCGAGCAGTACTTC
CSVGAWRGIEQYF
>.|TRBV19|TRBJ1-1|.
TGTGCCAGTAGTTTTGTAATTATGAACACTGAAGCTTTCTTT
CASSFVIMNTEAFF
>once|TRBV6-5|TRBJ2-7|.
TGTGCCAGCAGTAACTCCCTACGTAGGACGCAGCAGTACTTC
CASSNSLRRTQQYF
>.|TRBV29-1|TRBJ2-1|.
TGCAGCGCGGGACGGCCCGAGTTCTTC
CSAGRPEFF
>.|TRBV20-1|TRBJ1-1|TRBD1
TGCAGTGCTAGTCCCATGGGACAGGGGCGGACCGGGACGGAAGCTTTCTTT
CSASPMGQGRTGTEAFF
>.|TRBV27|TRBJ1-1|.
TGTGCCAGCAGTCCCGCCCTTGGACACTATAACACTGAAGCTTTCTTT
CASSPALGHYNTEAFF
>.|TRBV7-8|TRBJ1-5|.
TGTGCCAGCAGCTTAGTGAGGGATCAGCCCCAGCATTTT
CASSLVRDQPQHF
>.|TRBV23-1|TRBJ1-5|TRBD1
TGCGCCAGCAGTCTCAGGACAGGGGGCGATCAGCCCCAGCATTTT
CASSLRTGGDQPQHF
>.|TRBV29-1|TRBJ2-7|.
TGCAGCGTAAGAACCCGGGACCAAGCGTTTAACGAGCAGTACTTC
CSVRTRDQAFNEQYF
>.|TRBV29-1|TRBJ2-5|TRBD2
TGCAGCGTCGAACCCCTGAGCGGGAGCGGAAAGACCCAGTACTTC
CSVEPLSGSGKTQYF
>.|TRBV27|TRBJ2-7|TRBD1
TGTGCCAGCAGTCCCCACCCGAGACGCTACAGGGGCGCCTACGAGCAGTACTTC
CASSPHPRRYRGAYEQYF
>.|TRBV20-1|TRBJ2-5|TRBD2
TGCAGTGCTAGTCGGGACTATAAAGAGACCCAGTACTTC
CSASRDYKETQYF
>.|TRBV28|TRBJ1-5|.
TGTGCCAGCACCCCGGGGAGTAGCAATCAGCCCCAGCATTTT
CASTPGSSNQPQHF
>.|TRBV7-9|TRBJ2-1|TRBD2
TGTGCCAGCAGCTTGGATCGAGTAGCGGGGACATTGATTGAGCAGTTCTTC
CASSLDRVAGTLIEQFF
>.|TRBV13|TRBJ1-5|.
TGTGCCAGCAGCTACAAGAATCAGCCCCAGCATTTT
CASSYKNQPQHF
>.|TRBV28|TRBJ2-7|TRBD2
TGTGCCAGCAGTCCCTGGGGACTAGCCTACGAGCAGTACTTC
CASSPWGLAYEQYF
>.|TRBV3-1|TRBJ1-4|TRBD1
TGTGCCAGCAGCCCTCACAGGGGGCAGGACGAAAAACTGTTTTTT
CASSPHRGQDEKLFF
>.|TRBV25-1|TRBJ2-5|TRBD1
TGTGCCAGCAACCCGGGACAGGGGACAGAGACCCAGTACTTC
CASNPGQGTETQYF
>.|TRBV7-8|TRBJ2-7|.
TGTGCCAGCAGCCCATCCAGACAACAGAACTACGAGCAGTACTTC
CASSPSRQQNYEQYF
>.|TRBV10-3|TRBJ2-5|.
TGTGCCATCAGTGGTTCGGGAAGTCAAGAGACCCAGTACTTC
CAISGSGSQETQYF
>.|TRBV27|TRBJ2-4|.
TGTGCCAGCAGTACTCTCTGGGGGATTCAGTACTTC
CASSTLWGIQYF
>.|TRBV7-9|TRBJ1-2|.
TGTGCCAGCAGCTTAAACACTCTCTATGGCTACACCTTC
CASSLNTLYGYTF
>.|TRBV30|TRBJ2-5|.
TGTGCCTGGAGAGGAGTAGAGACCCAGTACTTC
CAWRGVETQYF